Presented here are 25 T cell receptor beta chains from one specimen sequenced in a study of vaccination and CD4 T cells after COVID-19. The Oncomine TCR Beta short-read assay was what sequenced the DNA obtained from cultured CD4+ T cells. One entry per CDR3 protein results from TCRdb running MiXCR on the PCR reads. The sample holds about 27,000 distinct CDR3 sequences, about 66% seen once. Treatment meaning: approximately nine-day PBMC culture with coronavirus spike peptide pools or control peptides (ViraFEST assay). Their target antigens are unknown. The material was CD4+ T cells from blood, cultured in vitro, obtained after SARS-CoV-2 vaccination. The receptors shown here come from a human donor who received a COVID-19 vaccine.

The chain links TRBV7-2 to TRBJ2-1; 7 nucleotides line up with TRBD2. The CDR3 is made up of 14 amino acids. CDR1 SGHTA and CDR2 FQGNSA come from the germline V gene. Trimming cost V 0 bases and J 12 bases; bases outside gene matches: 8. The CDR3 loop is CASSLAASGSGQFF. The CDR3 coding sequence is TGTGCCAGCAGCTTAGCCGCTAGCGGTAGTGGGCAGTTCTTC. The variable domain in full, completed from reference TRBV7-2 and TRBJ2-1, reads GAGVSQSPSNKVTEKGKDVELRCDPISGHTALYWYRQSLGQGLEFLIYFQGNSAPDKSGLPSDRFSAERTGGSVSTLTIQRTQQEDSAVYLCASSLAASGSGQFFGPGTRLTVL.

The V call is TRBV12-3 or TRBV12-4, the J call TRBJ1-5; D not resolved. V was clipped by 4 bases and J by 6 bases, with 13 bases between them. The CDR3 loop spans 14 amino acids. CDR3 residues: CASSYRVRPQPQHF. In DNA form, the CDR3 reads TGTGCCAGCAGTTACCGGGTCCGCCCTCAGCCCCAGCATTTT.

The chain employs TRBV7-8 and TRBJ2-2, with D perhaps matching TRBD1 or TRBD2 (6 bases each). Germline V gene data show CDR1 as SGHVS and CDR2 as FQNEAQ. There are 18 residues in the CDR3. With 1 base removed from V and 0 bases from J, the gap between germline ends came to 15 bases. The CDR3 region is CASSLDGSGGANTGELFF. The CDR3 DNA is TGTGCCAGCAGCTTAGACGGGTCCGGGGGCGCGAACACCGGGGAGCTGTTTTTT. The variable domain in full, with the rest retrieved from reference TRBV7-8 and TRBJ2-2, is GAGVSQSPRYKVAKRGQDVALRCDPISGHVSLFWYQQALGQGPEFLTYFQNEAQLDKSGLPSDRFFAERPEGSVSTLKIQRTQQEDSAVYLCASSLDGSGGANTGELFFGEGSRLTVL.

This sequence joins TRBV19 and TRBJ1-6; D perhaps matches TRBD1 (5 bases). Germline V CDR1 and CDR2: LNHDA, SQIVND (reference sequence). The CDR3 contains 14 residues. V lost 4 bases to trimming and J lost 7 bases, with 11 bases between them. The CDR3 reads CASSTRGENSPLHF. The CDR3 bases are TGTGCCAGTAGTACGAGGGGTGAAAATTCACCCCTCCACTTT.

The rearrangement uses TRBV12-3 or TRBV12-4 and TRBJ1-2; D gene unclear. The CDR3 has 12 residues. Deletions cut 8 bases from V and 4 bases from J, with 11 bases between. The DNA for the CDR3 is TGTGCCAGCTCTGCAGGCTTCTATGGCTACACCTTC. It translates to CASSAGFYGYTF.

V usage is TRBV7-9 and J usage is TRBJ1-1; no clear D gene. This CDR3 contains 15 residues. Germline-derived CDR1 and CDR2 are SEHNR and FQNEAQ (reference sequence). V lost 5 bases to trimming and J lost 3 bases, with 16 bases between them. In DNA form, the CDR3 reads TGTGCCAGCAGCCCCTCCGGGCCCTGGGACACTGAAGCTTTCTTT. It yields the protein CASSPSGPWDTEAFF.

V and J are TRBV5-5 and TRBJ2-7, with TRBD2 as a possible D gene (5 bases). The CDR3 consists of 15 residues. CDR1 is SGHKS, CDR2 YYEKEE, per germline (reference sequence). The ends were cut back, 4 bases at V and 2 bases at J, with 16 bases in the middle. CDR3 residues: CASSPDGDSTYEQYF. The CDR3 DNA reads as TGTGCCAGCAGCCCGGACGGGGATTCAACCTACGAGCAGTACTTC.

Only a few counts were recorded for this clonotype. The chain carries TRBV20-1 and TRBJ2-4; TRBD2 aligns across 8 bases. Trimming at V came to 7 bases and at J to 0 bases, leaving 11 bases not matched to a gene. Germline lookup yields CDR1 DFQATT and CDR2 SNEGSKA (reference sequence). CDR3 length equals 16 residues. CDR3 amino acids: CSGRAGGPLAKNIQYF. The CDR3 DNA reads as TGCAGTGGTCGGGCGGGGGGTCCCCTAGCCAAAAACATTCAGTACTTC.

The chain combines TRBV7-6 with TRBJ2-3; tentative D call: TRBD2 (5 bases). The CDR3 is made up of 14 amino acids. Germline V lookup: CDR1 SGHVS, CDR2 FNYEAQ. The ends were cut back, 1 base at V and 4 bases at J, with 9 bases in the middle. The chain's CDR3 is CASSLVSGADTQYF. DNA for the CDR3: TGTGCCAGCAGCTTAGTCTCCGGGGCAGATACGCAGTATTTT.

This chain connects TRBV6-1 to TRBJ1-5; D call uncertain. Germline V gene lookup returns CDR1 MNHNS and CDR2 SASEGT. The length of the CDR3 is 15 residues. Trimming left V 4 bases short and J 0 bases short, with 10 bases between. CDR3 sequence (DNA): TGTGCCAGCAGTGCCCAGAGAAATAGCAATCAGCCCCAGCATTTT. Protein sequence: CASSAQRNSNQPQHF.

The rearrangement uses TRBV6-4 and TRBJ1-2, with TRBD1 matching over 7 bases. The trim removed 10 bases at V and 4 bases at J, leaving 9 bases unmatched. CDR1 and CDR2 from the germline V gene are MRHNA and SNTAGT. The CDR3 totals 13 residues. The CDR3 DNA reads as TGTGCCACACGAGAGGGGGCCACCTATGGCTACACCTTC. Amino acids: CATREGATYGYTF.

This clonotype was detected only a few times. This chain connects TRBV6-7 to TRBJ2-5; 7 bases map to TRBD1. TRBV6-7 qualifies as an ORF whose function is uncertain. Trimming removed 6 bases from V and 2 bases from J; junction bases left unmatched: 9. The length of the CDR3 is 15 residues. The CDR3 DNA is TGTGCCAGCAGGAACAGGGGAGAAGGGCAAGAGACCCAGTACTTC. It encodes CASRNRGEGQETQYF.

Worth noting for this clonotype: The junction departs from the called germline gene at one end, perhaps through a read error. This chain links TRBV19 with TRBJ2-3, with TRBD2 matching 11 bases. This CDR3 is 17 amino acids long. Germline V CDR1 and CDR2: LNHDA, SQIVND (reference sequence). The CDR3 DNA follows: TGTGCCAGTAGTATTGGGCTAGCGGGGGGCCCCACAAATACGCAGTATTTT. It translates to CASSIGLAGGPTNTQYF.

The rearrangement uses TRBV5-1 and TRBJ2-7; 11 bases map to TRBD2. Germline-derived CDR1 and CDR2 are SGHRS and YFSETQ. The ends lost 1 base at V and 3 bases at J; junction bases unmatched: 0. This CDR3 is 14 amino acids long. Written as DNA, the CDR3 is TGCGCCAGCAGCTTGACTAGCGGGGGCTACGAGCAGTACTTC. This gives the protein CASSLTSGGYEQYF.

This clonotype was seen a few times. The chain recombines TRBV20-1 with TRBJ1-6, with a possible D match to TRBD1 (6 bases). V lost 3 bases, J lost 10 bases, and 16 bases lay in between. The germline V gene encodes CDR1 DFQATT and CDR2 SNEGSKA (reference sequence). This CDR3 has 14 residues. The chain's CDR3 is CSASTRRGASPLHF. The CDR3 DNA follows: TGCAGTGCTAGTACGAGGCGGGGGGCCTCACCCCTCCACTTT.

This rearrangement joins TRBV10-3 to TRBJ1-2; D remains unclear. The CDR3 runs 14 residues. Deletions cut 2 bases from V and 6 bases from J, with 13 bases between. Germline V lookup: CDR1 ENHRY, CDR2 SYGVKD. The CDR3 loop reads CAISEGEGQDGYTF. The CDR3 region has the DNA TGTGCCATCAGTGAGGGGGAGGGCCAGGATGGCTACACCTTC.

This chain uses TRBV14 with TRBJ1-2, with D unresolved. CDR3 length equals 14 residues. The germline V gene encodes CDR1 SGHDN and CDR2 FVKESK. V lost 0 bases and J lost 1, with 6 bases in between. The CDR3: CASSQEALNYGYTF. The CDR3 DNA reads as TGTGCCAGCAGCCAAGAGGCCCTTAACTATGGCTACACCTTC. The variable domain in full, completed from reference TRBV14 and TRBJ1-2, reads EAGVTQFPSHSVIEKGQTVTLRCDPISGHDNLYWYRRVMGKEIKFLLHFVKESKQDESGMPNNRFLAERTGGTYSTLKVQPAELEDSGVYFCASSQEALNYGYTFGSGTRLTVV.

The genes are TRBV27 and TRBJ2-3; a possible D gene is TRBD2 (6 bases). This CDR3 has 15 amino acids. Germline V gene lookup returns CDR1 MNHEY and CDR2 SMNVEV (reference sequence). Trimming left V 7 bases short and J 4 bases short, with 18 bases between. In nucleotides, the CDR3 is TGTGCCAGCACCCGAAAATTTAGCGGCTCAGATACGCAGTATTTT. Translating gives CASTRKFSGSDTQYF.

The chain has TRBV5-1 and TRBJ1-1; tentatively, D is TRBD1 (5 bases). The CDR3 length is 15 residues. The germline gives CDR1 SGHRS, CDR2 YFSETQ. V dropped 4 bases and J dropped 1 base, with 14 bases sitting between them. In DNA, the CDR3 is TGCGCCAGCAGCCCTCGCCGACAGACGAACACTGAAGCTTTCTTT. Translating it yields CASSPRRQTNTEAFF.

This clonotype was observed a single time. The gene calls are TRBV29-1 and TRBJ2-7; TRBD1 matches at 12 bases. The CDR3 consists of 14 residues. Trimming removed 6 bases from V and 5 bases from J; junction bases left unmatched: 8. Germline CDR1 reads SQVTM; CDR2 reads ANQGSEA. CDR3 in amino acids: CSVPSGTGGDEQYF. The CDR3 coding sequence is TGCAGCGTGCCCTCCGGGACAGGGGGCGACGAGCAGTACTTC.

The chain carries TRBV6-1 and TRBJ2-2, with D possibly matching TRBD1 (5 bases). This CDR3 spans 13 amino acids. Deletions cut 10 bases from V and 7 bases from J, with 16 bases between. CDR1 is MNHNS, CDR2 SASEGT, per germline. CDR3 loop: CATLVGVGGELFF. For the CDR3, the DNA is TGTGCCACCTTAGTAGGGGTGGGCGGGGAGCTGTTTTTT.

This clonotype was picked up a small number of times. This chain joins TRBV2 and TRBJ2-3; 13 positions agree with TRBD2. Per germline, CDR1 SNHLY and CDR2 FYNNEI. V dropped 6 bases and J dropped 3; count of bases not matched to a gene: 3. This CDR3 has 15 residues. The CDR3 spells CASSRTSGGTDTQYF. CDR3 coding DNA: TGTGCCAGCAGCCGGACTAGCGGGGGAACAGATACGCAGTATTTT.

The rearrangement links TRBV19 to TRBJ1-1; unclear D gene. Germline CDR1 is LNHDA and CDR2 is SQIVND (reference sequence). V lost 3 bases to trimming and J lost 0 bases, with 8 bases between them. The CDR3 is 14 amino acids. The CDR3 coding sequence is TGTGCCAGTAGTATCAGGACCATGAACACTGAAGCTTTCTTT. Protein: CASSIRTMNTEAFF.

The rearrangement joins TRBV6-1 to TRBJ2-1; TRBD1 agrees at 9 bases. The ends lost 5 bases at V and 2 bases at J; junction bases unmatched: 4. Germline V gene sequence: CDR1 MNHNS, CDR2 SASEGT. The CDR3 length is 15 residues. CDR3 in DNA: TGTGCCAGCAGTCCCAGGACAGGGGCCTACAATGAGCAGTTCTTC. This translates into CASSPRTGAYNEQFF.

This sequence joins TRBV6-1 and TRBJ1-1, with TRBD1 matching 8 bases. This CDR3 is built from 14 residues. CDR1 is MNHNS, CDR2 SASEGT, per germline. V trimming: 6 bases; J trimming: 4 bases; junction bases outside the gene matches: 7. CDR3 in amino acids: CASSRIQGATEAFF. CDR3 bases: TGTGCCAGCAGCCGTATCCAGGGGGCCACTGAAGCTTTCTTT.